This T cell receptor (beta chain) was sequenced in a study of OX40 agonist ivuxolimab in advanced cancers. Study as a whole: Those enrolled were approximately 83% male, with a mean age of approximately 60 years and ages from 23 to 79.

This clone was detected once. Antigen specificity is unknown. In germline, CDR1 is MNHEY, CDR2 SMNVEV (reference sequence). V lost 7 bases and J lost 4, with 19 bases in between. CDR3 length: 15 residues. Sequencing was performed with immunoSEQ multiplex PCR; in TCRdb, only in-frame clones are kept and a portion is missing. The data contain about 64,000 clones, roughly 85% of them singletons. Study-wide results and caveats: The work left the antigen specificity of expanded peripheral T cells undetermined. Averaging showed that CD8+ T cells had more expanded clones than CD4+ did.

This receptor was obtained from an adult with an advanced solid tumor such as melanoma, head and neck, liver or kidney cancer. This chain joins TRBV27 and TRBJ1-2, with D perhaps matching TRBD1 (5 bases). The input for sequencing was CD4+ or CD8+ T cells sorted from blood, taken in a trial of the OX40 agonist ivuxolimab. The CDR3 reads CASTTIAGGSYGYTF. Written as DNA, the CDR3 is TGTGCCAGCACCACTATAGCGGGGGGAAGCTATGGCTACACCTTC.